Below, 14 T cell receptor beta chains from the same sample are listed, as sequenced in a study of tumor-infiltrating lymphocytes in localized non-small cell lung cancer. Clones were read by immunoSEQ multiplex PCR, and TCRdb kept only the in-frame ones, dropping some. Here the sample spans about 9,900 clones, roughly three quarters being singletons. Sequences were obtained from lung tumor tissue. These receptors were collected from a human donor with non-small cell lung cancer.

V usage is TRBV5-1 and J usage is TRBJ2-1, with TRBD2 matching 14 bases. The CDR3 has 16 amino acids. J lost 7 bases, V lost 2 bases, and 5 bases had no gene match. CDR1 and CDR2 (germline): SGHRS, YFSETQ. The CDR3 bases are TGCGCCAGCAGCTTCGGACTAGCGGGGGGAGAGAATGAGCAGTTCTTC. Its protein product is CASSFGLAGGENEQFF.

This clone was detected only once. The CDR3 protein is CASSQDRVGQPQHF. CDR3 nucleotide sequence: TGCGCCAGCAGCCAAGATAGGGTGGGTCAGCCCCAGCATTTT. The chain links TRBV4-1 to TRBJ1-5; D unclear. Germline V lookup: CDR1 MGHRA, CDR2 YSYEKL. This CDR3 has 14 residues. Deletions cut 0 bases from V and 6 bases from J, with 9 bases between.

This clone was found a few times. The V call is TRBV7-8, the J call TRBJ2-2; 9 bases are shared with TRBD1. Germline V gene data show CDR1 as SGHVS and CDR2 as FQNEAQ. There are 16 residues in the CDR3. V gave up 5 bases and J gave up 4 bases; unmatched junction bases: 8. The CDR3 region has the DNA TGTGCCAGCAGCGTAACAGGGGGCGCAGGCACCGGGGAGCTGTTTTTT. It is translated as CASSVTGGAGTGELFF.

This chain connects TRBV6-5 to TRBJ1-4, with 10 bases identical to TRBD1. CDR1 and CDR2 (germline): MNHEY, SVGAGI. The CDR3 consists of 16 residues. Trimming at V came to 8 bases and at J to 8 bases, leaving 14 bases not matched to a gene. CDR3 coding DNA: TGTGCCAGCGGTTCTAGTTGGGGACAGGGGCGGGAAAAACTGTTTTTT. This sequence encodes CASGSSWGQGREKLFF.

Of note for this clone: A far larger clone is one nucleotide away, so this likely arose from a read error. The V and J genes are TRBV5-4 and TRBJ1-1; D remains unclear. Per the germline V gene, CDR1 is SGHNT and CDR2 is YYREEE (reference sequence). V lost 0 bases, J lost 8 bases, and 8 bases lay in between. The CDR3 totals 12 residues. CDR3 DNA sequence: TGTGCCAGCAGCTTGGGACGGAGAGAAGCTTTCTTT. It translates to CASSLGRREAFF.

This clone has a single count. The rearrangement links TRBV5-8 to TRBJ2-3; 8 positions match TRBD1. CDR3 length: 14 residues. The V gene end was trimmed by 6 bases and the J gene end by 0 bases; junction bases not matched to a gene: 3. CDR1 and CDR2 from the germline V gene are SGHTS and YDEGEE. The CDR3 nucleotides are TGTGCCAGCACCGACAGGGGAAGCACAGATACGCAGTATTTT. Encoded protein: CASTDRGSTDTQYF.

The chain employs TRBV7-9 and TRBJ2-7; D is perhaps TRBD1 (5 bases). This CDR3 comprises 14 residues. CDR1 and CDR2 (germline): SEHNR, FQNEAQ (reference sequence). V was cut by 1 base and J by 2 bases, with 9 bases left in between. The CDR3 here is CASSLVGPPYEQYF. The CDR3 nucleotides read TGTGCCAGCAGCTTAGTGGGGCCCCCCTACGAGCAGTACTTC.

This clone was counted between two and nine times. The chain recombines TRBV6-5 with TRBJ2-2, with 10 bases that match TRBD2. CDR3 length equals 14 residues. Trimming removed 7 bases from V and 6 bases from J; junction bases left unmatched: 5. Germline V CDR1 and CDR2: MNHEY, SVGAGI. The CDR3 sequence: CASKERGGPGELFF. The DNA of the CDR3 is TGTGCCAGCAAGGAGCGGGGGGGCCCCGGGGAGCTGTTTTTT.

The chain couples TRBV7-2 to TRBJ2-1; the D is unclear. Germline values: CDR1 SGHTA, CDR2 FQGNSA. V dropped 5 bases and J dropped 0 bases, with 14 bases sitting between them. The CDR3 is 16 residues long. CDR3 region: CASSPAASSSYNEQFF. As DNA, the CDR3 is TGTGCCAGCAGCCCCGCCGCCTCCAGCTCCTACAATGAGCAGTTCTTC.

The CDR3 reads CSVGGGPNYGYTF. In DNA form, the CDR3 reads TGCAGCGTTGGAGGGGGTCCTAACTATGGCTACACCTTC. The chain joins TRBV29-1 to TRBJ1-2; D is possibly TRBD1 (6 bases). This CDR3 region has 13 residues. The germline V and J ends were trimmed by 4 bases and 0 bases, with 9 bases remaining between them. Germline values: CDR1 SQVTM, CDR2 ANQGSEA.

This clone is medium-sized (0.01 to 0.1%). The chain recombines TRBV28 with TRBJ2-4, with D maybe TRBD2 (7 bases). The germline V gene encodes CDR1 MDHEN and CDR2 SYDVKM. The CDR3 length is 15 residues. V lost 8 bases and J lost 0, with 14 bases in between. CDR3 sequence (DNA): TGTGCCAGCGGAGGGAGGGGGGGAGCCAAAAACATTCAGTACTTC. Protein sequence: CASGGRGGAKNIQYF.

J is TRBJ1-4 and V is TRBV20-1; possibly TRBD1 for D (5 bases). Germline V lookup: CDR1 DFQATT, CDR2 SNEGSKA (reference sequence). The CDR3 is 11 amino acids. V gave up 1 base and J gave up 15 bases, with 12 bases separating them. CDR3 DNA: TGCAGTGCTAGAGGGCAGACAGAGGTGTTTTTT. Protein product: CSARGQTEVFF.

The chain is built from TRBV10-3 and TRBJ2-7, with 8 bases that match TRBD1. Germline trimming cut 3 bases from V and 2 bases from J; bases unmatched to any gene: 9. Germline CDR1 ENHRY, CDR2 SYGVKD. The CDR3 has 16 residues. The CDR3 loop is CAISDTDREDPYEQYF. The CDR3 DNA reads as TGTGCCATCAGTGACACGGACAGGGAAGATCCCTACGAGCAGTACTTC.

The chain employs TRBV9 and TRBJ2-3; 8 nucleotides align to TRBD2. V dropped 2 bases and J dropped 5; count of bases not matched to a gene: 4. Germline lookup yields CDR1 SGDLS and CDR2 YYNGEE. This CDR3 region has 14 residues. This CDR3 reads CASSVRGALDTQYF. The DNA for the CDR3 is TGTGCCAGCAGCGTGCGGGGGGCCTTAGATACGCAGTATTTT.